This T cell receptor (beta chain) was captured in a study of read filtering for tumor transcriptome and immune sequencing. The library was built from around 400 ng RNA with molecular barcoded adaptors for alpha/delta and beta/gamma chains. TCRdb called the reads again in MiXCR, with one record for every CDR3 protein. Among about 57,000 distinct CDR3 sequences listed, 20% were seen once. The V end lost 6 bases, the J end lost 4 bases, and 12 bases lay between the germline ends. This CDR3 is built from 12 residues. Germline V gene data show CDR1 as DFQATT and CDR2 as SNEGSKA (reference sequence). What was sequenced was a population of CD138-negative cells sorted from bone marrow. The V call is TRBV20-1, the J call TRBJ1-1; D is undetermined. This receptor was obtained from a donor aged 40 or over with multiple myeloma. CDR3 in DNA: TGCAGTGCCTATGACGGCCTCACTGAAGCTTTCTTT. It translates to CSAYDGLTEAFF.